This TCR beta chain stems from a study of beta chain features in type 1 diabetes. Study in general: The patients were much like the healthy donors in age, gender and cell yields. Notes on the study in general: For Type 1 diabetes patients, all four CD4+ subsets carried TCRB CDR3s that were moderately but significantly shorter.

Concerning this clone: Its antigen is unidentified.

Investigators reverse transcribed all isolated RNA, so they sequenced expressed TCRB transcripts. This table comes from immunoSEQ multiplex PCR, and its TCRdb copy is limited to in-frame clones, with some not included. The sample yields about 700,000 clones, around 15% seen once. The CDR3 has 15 residues. The V end was cut by 3 bases, the J end by 9 bases, with 18 bases between. Germline V gene data show CDR1 as SGHTA and CDR2 as FQGNSA. Purity above 98% was achieved in all sorted populations. The receptor comes from a man younger than 30 with type 1 diabetes. The rearrangement uses TRBV7-2 and TRBJ2-1, with TRBD2 as a possible D gene (6 bases). Sequenced input: naive CD4+ T cells from blood. The CDR3 sequence: CASSFPTRGRGEQFF. The CDR3 coding sequence is TGTGCCAGCAGCTTCCCGACTAGAGGCCGGGGTGAGCAGTTCTTC.